One and the same sample provided the 31 T cell receptor beta chains below, sequenced in a study of metastatic and nonmetastatic thyroid tumors. All patients were treatment-naive before thyroid surgery. Using MiXCR, TCRdb re-called clones from the PCR reads. The data contain 9,000 to 13,000 clones, 26% of them singletons. The sequenced sample was tumor tissue. The source of these receptors is a female donor with papillary thyroid cancer or a benign thyroid nodule (not recorded which). Some clones in this sample may be carry-over from other donors' samples.

The chain combines TRBV7-2 with TRBJ1-5; no firm D call. Trimming removed 3 bases at V and 3 bases at J, with 6 bases between. The CDR3 contains 13 residues. Germline values: CDR1 SGHTA, CDR2 FQGNSA. DNA of the CDR3: TGTGCCAGCAGCTTTAGATTCAATCAGCCCCAGCATTTT. As protein: CASSFRFNQPQHF.

This clone was observed a handful of times. J is TRBJ2-3 and V is TRBV9, with unresolved D. The CDR3 is 12 residues long. V lost 4 bases and J lost 10, with 13 bases in between. Germline CDR1 SGDLS, CDR2 YYNGEE. CDR3 region: CASSPRAVPQYF. CDR3 nucleotide sequence: TGTGCCAGCAGCCCCCGGGCCGTACCGCAGTATTTT.

The J gene is TRBJ1-4, the V gene TRBV20-1; 9 nucleotides align to TRBD1. The CDR3 is 18 amino acids. Germline CDR1 and CDR2: DFQATT and SNEGSKA (reference sequence). V lost 5 bases and J lost 4; bases outside the gene matches: 17. The CDR3 sequence is CSAHPASGQGANNEKLFF. In DNA form, the CDR3 reads TGCAGTGCTCACCCTGCCTCGGGACAGGGTGCCAATAATGAAAAACTGTTTTTT.

CDR3 nucleotides: TGCAGTGCCCTTTCCCGGACAGGGGCCACCTACGAGCAGTACTTC. Translated: CSALSRTGATYEQYF. The rearrangement links TRBV20-1 to TRBJ2-7; 9 nucleotides align to TRBD1. The CDR3 extends over 15 amino acids. CDR1 DFQATT and CDR2 SNEGSKA come from the germline V gene (reference sequence). Unmatched junction bases numbered 11, after V lost 6 bases and J lost 2 bases.

This clone was detected only a few times. This rearrangement joins TRBV10-2 to TRBJ1-6, with 12 bases lining up with TRBD1. In germline, CDR1 is WSHSY, CDR2 SAAADI. After removal of 5 bases from V and 8 bases from J, the junction contained 7 bases not matched to a gene. The CDR3 is 16 residues long. Here the CDR3 reads CASSPTGTGGHSPLHF. As DNA, the CDR3 is TGCGCCAGCAGTCCCACCGGGACAGGGGGCCATTCACCCCTCCACTTT.

This sequence joins TRBV6-1 and TRBJ2-2; weak D call: TRBD2 (5 bases). Germline CDR1 reads MNHNS; CDR2 reads SASEGT. The CDR3 sequence is 14 residues long. Between the trimmed V and J ends, which lost 7 bases and 6 bases, there was a span of 15 bases. The CDR3 DNA reads TGTGCCAGCACCCCAGCGGTTGTGGCCGGGGAGCTGTTTTTT. It specifies CASTPAVVAGELFF.

This clone came up a few times. The V gene is TRBV24-1, the J gene TRBJ2-1, with D tentatively TRBD2 (7 bases). Germline loops: CDR1 KGHDR, CDR2 SFDVKD. Trimming stripped 9 bases from V and 8 bases from J, with 19 bases between. This CDR3 spans 14 amino acids. In DNA form, the CDR3 reads TGTGCCACCGGGGGCGGGAGTCTAATGGATGAGCAGTTCTTC. It translates to CATGGGSLMDEQFF.

The chain recombines TRBV18 with TRBJ2-3; TRBD1 matches 8 bases. V was pared by 2 bases and J by 2 bases, with 3 bases of the junction left unmatched. Germline V gene lookup returns CDR1 KGHSH and CDR2 LQKENI. CDR3 length: 15 amino acids. Here the CDR3 reads CASSPGTGYTDTQYF. In DNA form, the CDR3 reads TGTGCCAGCTCACCAGGGACAGGCTACACAGATACGCAGTATTTT. Looking up the rest from reference TRBV18 and TRBJ2-3 gives the full variable domain: NAGVMQNPRHLVRRRGQEARLRCSPMKGHSHVYWYRQLPEEGLKFMVYLQKENIIDESGMPKERFSAEFPKEGPSILRIQQVVRGDSAAYFCASSPGTGYTDTQYFGPGTRLTVL.

This clone was observed a few times. This rearrangement joins TRBV20-1 to TRBJ1-2, with D possibly matching TRBD1 (6 bases). The CDR3 consists of 14 residues. CDR1 and CDR2 from the germline V gene are DFQATT and SNEGSKA (reference sequence). Deletions cut 2 bases from V and 0 bases from J, with 10 bases between. The CDR3 is CSARIDRPNYGYTF. In DNA, the CDR3 is TGCAGTGCTAGAATAGACAGGCCTAACTATGGCTACACCTTC.

This clone showed up just a few times. The chain couples TRBV6-4 to TRBJ2-3; a weak D match, TRBD2 (5 bases). V was clipped by 9 bases and J by 2 bases, with 18 bases between them. Germline values: CDR1 MRHNA, CDR2 SNTAGT. This CDR3 is built from 15 residues. The CDR3 DNA follows: TGTGCCAGGGGAGAGGCGGAGCGGTCCACAGATACGCAGTATTTT. Amino acids: CARGEAERSTDTQYF.

The chain recombines TRBV15 with TRBJ1-6; 8 bases fit TRBD1. The ends lost 1 base at V and 8 bases at J; junction bases unmatched: 4. The CDR3 has 15 amino acids. Germline loops: CDR1 LNHNV, CDR2 YYDKDF (reference sequence). DNA for the CDR3: TGTGCCACCAGCAGAGCGGCAGGGGGCGATTCACCCCTCCACTTT. It encodes CATSRAAGGDSPLHF.

This clone was picked up a small number of times. The chain recombines TRBV6-1 with TRBJ1-6; D not certain. The CDR3 loop spans 14 amino acids. V was trimmed by 6 bases and J by 4 bases, leaving 10 bases between them. Germline V gene sequence: CDR1 MNHNS, CDR2 SASEGT. In DNA form, the CDR3 reads TGTGCCAGCAGCCAGACGGAATATAATTCACCCCTCCACTTT. Its protein product is CASSQTEYNSPLHF.

V usage is TRBV6-4 and J usage is TRBJ2-1, with TRBD1 identical over 11 bases. The trim removed 6 bases at V and 6 bases at J, leaving 4 bases unmatched. Germline V gene sequence: CDR1 MRHNA, CDR2 SNTAGT. The CDR3 is 14 residues long. CDR3 amino acids: CASSSGTGGNEQFF. The CDR3 DNA reads TGTGCCAGCAGCTCCGGGACAGGGGGCAATGAGCAGTTCTTC.

V usage is TRBV24-1 and J usage is TRBJ2-2, with 11 bases fitting TRBD1. Germline values: CDR1 KGHDR, CDR2 SFDVKD. The CDR3 spans 19 residues. The ends lost 3 bases at V and 3 bases at J; junction bases unmatched: 11. The chain's CDR3 is CATSDPRTGGREYTGELFF. The CDR3 nucleotides are TGTGCCACCAGTGATCCGCGGACAGGGGGCCGTGAGTACACCGGGGAGCTGTTTTTT.

Only a few counts were recorded for this clone. This sequence joins TRBV5-4 and TRBJ1-4; TRBD1 aligns across 9 bases. The V and J ends lost 0 bases and 3 bases, in that order; junction bases with no gene match: 3. The CDR3 is made up of 16 amino acids. CDR1 is SGHNT and CDR2 is YYREEE in the germline V gene (reference sequence). This CDR3 reads CASSLGGQGSNEKLFF. Written as DNA, the CDR3 is TGTGCCAGCAGCTTGGGGGGACAGGGATCTAATGAAAAACTGTTTTTT.

The rearrangement links TRBV5-1 to TRBJ1-1; 8 bases fit TRBD1. Germline values: CDR1 SGHRS, CDR2 YFSETQ. The CDR3 sequence is 17 residues long. V was clipped by 0 bases and J by 3 bases; unmatched bases: 10. Written as DNA, the CDR3 is TGCGCCAGCAGCTTGGTTTTCCAGGGGGCGGAAGACACTGAAGCTTTCTTT. Translated: CASSLVFQGAEDTEAFF. Variable domain in full (rest from reference TRBV5-1 and TRBJ1-1): KAGVTQTPRYLIKTRGQQVTLSCSPISGHRSVSWYQQTPGQGLQFLFEYFSETQRNKGNFPGRFSGRQFSNSRSEMNVSTLELGDSALYLCASSLVFQGAEDTEAFFGQGTRLTVV.

This clone was seen only a few times. V is TRBV19 and J is TRBJ1-5; 11 positions agree with TRBD1. The V gene's germline CDR1 is LNHDA and CDR2 SQIVND (reference sequence). Unmatched junction bases numbered 9, after V lost 7 bases and J lost 7 bases. The CDR3 covers 15 residues. CDR3 amino acids: CASTPEDRGLQPQHF. The CDR3 nucleotides read TGTGCCAGTACCCCGGAGGACAGGGGGCTGCAGCCCCAGCATTTT.

V is TRBV28 and J is TRBJ2-1, with a possible D match to TRBD2 (5 bases). V lost 2 bases to trimming and J lost 4 bases, with 12 bases between them. This CDR3 is 15 amino acids long. Germline V gene data show CDR1 as MDHEN and CDR2 as SYDVKM. In nucleotides, the CDR3 is TGTGCCAGCAGTTTAGCGGGCCAACTTTACAATGAGCAGTTCTTC. This sequence encodes CASSLAGQLYNEQFF.

This clone is judged medium-sized (0.01 to 0.1%). The rearrangement uses TRBV11-3 and TRBJ1-1; a weak D match, TRBD1 (5 bases). Germline V gives CDR1 SGHNT, CDR2 YENEEA. The germline V and J ends were trimmed by 0 bases and 6 bases, with 14 bases remaining between them. The CDR3 totals 15 residues. CDR3 sequence reads: CASSLDQGRFPEAFF. The CDR3 bases are TGTGCCAGCAGCTTAGACCAGGGCAGATTCCCTGAAGCTTTCTTT.

The sample holds a few counts of this clone. V is TRBV6-5 and J is TRBJ2-5; 8 bases are a match to TRBD2. Trimming cost V 6 bases and J 1 base; bases outside gene matches: 7. CDR3 length: 15 residues. Germline V lookup: CDR1 MNHEY, CDR2 SVGAGI. The DNA for the CDR3 is TGTGCCAGCAGCTCGAAGACTAGCGCCCAAGAGACCCAGTACTTC. It codes for CASSSKTSAQETQYF.

This clone is labeled as medium-sized. Distinct nucleotide sequences in the sample also encode this CDR3. The chain joins TRBV7-9 to TRBJ2-7; TRBD1 matches 8 bases. The germline V gene encodes CDR1 SEHNR and CDR2 FQNEAQ (reference sequence). V trimming: 5 bases; J trimming: 3 bases; junction bases outside the gene matches: 6. The CDR3 covers 14 residues. CDR3: CASSHRDRNYEQYF. CDR3 coding DNA: TGTGCCAGCAGCCACCGGGACAGGAACTACGAGCAGTACTTC.

Judged by abundance, this clone is large. The chain recombines TRBV2 with TRBJ2-7; D is uncertain. V lost 3 bases and J 2 bases, leaving 5 bases between the germline ends. The germline V gene encodes CDR1 SNHLY and CDR2 FYNNEI. The CDR3 is made up of 12 amino acids. The CDR3: CASSDGAYEQYF. As DNA, the CDR3 is TGTGCCAGCAGTGATGGGGCCTACGAGCAGTACTTC.

There are a few counts of this clone. The CDR3 nucleotides are TGTGCCACCAGTGATTCTCGGGACAAATCCGGGGAGCTGTTTTTT. Translation: CATSDSRDKSGELFF. The V gene is TRBV24-1, the J gene TRBJ2-2; possibly TRBD1 for D (6 bases). The CDR3 covers 15 residues. Looked up from germline, CDR1 is KGHDR and CDR2 is SFDVKD. Between the trimmed V and J ends, which lost 2 bases and 6 bases, there was a span of 12 bases.

Concerning this clone itself: This CDR3 is missing its conserved last phenylalanine or tryptophan, likely due to a read error. J is TRBJ2-2 and V is TRBV20-1; tentatively, D is TRBD1 or TRBD2 (7 bases each). Germline values: CDR1 DFQATT, CDR2 SNEGSKA (reference sequence). The CDR3 runs 15 residues. V lost 7 bases to trimming and J lost 3 bases, with 18 bases between them. The CDR3: CSVPNAGGDTGELFS. DNA for the CDR3: TGCAGTGTTCCCAATGCAGGGGGGGACACCGGGGAGCTGTTTTCT.

The chain carries TRBV30 and TRBJ1-6; no firm D call. The germline V gene encodes CDR1 GTSNPN and CDR2 SVGIG (reference sequence). Deletions cut 0 bases from V and 7 bases from J, with 10 bases between. This CDR3 is built from 14 residues. The CDR3 loop is CAWSVGRQNSPLHF. CDR3 bases: TGTGCCTGGAGTGTAGGCCGGCAAAATTCACCCCTCCACTTT.

This clone was recorded a few times. A single base separates this from a much larger clone, so it may be a read error. In nucleotides, the CDR3 is TGTGCCAGCAGCTTGGGGGCCACAGATGCGCAGTATTTT. It translates to CASSLGATDAQYF. V usage is TRBV5-5 and J usage is TRBJ2-3; D not certain. Germline-derived CDR1 and CDR2 are SGHKS and YYEKEE (reference sequence). This CDR3 region has 13 residues. The whole variable domain, filled in from reference TRBV5-5 and TRBJ2-3, reads DAGVTQSPTHLIKTRGQQVTLRCSPISGHKSVSWYQQVLGQGPQFIFQYYEKEERGRGNFPDRFSARQFPNYSSELNVNALLLGDSALYLCASSLGATDAQYFGPGTRLTVL.

Relative to its sample, this clone is medium-sized (0.01 to 0.1%). The V call is TRBV9, the J call TRBJ2-1; 10 bases agree with TRBD2. Germline V CDR1 and CDR2: SGDLS, YYNGEE. Trimming cost V 3 bases and J 4 bases; bases outside gene matches: 7. The CDR3 spans 16 residues. The CDR3 region has the DNA TGTGCCAGCAGCGCCGTCAGGACTAGCGGTTACAATGAGCAGTTCTTC. It is translated as CASSAVRTSGYNEQFF.

This clone is medium-sized within its sample. The chain employs TRBV19 and TRBJ1-2; maybe TRBD1 (6 bases). The CDR3 runs to 14 residues. V was pared by 3 bases and J by 6 bases, with 14 bases between. Germline values: CDR1 LNHDA, CDR2 SQIVND (reference sequence). CDR3 amino acids: CASSMQGTLHGYTF. The CDR3 nucleotides are TGTGCCAGTAGTATGCAGGGGACCCTACATGGCTACACCTTC.

There are a few counts of this clone. This sequence joins TRBV6-2 or TRBV6-3 and TRBJ2-5; D is undetermined. The CDR3 has 14 amino acids. Germline CDR1 and CDR2: MNHEY and SVGEGT. V was shortened by 7 bases and J by 5 bases, with 17 bases between the two germline ends. DNA of the CDR3: TGTGCCAGCACCTCTCGCCTGGGTGGGGAGACCCAGTACTTC. This gives the protein CASTSRLGGETQYF.

This clone was seen a few times. A much larger clonotype is one base distant, so this may be a read error. Other DNA variants within this sample encode the same CDR3. The chain recombines TRBV6-6 with TRBJ2-2; D remains ambiguous. V dropped 2 bases and J dropped 2 bases, with 9 bases sitting between them. CDR1 is MNHNY and CDR2 is SVGAGI in the germline V gene (reference sequence). This CDR3 region has 15 residues. In DNA, the CDR3 is TGTGCCAGCAGTTACGGGCAGCCTAACACCGGGGAGCTGTTTTTT. Its translation: CASSYGQPNTGELFF.

The V and J genes are TRBV12-3 or TRBV12-4 and TRBJ1-2, with TRBD1 matching 9 bases. This CDR3 has 14 residues. V gave up 7 bases and J gave up 0 bases; unmatched junction bases: 3. Here the CDR3 DNA reads TGTGCCAGCACCCGACAGGGGGCTAACTATGGCTACACCTTC. It specifies CASTRQGANYGYTF.